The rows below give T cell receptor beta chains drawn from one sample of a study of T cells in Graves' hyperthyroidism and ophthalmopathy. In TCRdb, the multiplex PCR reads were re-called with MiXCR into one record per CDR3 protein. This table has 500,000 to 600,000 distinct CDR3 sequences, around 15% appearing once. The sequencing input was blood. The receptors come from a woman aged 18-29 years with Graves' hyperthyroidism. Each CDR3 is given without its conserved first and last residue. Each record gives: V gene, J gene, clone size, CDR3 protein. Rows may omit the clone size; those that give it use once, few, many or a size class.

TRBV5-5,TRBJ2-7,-,ASSSMTSEIYEQY
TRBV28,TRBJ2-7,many,ASSFLDSTYEQY
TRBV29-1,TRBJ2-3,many,SVEGGSGSTDTQY
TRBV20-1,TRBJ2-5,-,SARPQGYPETQY
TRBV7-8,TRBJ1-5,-,ASSLTDRGISNQPQH
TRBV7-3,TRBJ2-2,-,ASSFFASRSGHTGELF
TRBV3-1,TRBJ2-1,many,ASSQASGRSSYNEQF
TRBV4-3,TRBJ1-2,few,ASSQDLGEPYGYT
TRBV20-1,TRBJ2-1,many,SAPVAGAPYNEQF
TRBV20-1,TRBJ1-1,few,SAKGVELGAEAF
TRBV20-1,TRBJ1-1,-,SARDPGSGLRREAF
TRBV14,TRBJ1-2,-,ASSLTATDRGDGYT
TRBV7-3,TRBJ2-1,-,ASSLMTTSGSNEQF
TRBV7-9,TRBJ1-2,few,ASSPTEYYGYT